This entry is about one T cell receptor (beta chain). TCRdb re-called the PCR reads via MiXCR. The sample holds roughly 15,000 clones; 27% are singletons and the top ten take about 13%. These data come from a study of metastatic and nonmetastatic thyroid tumors. None of the patients had undergone any treatment ahead of thyroid surgery. The sequenced sample was adjacent normal tissue. The sequence was obtained from a female donor with papillary thyroid cancer or a benign thyroid nodule (not recorded which). Some clones in this sample may be carry-over from other donors' samples.

As DNA, the CDR3 is TGCAGTGCTAGCCGAACAGGCTCCTACGAGCAGTACTTC. This sequence encodes CSASRTGSYEQYF. J is TRBJ2-7 and V is TRBV20-1; D might be TRBD1 (5 bases). V was trimmed by 3 bases and J by 0 bases, leaving 9 bases between them. This CDR3 comprises 13 residues. CDR1 and CDR2 from the germline V gene are DFQATT and SNEGSKA (reference sequence).